This T cell receptor (beta chain) appears in the sequencing data of a study of CXCR3-negative and CXCR3-positive naive CD8 T cells. Study conclusions and caveats: Both of the naive subsets showed about the same high diversity, but memory CD8+ cells had much less. Memory cells diverged, while naive CXCR3-positive and CXCR3-negative cells had similar TRBV-TRBJ usage. Researchers report that CXCR3-positive naive cells carry more hydrophobic TRB CDR3s than CXCR3-negative naive cells.

A word on this clonotype: Antigen: not known.

This CDR3 has 13 residues. The V gene's germline CDR1 is SGHRS and CDR2 YFSETQ. Every subset of CD8+ T cells was sorted in triplicate at approximately 320,000 cells each. Naivety in CD8+ T cells corresponded to a CD45RO-CCR7+CD27+CD95- phenotype. Via 5' RACE with UMI labels, TRB cDNA libraries were prepared. From its re-call of the 5' RACE reads, TCRdb lists each CDR3 protein once, without DNA. The listing records 150,000 or so distinct CDR3 sequences. The chain couples TRBV5-1 to TRBJ2-7; the D call of TRBD1 rests on TCRdb alone, since no DNA is present to check it. This receptor was taken from a human donor in good health. Some clones in this sample may be carry-over from other donors' samples. Material for sequencing was naive CXCR3+ CD8+ T cells from blood. This sample's subset: CD45RO-CCR7+CD27+CD95- naive CD8+ T cells expressing CXCR3 (TNR3+). Here the CDR3 reads CASRPTGSYEQYF.